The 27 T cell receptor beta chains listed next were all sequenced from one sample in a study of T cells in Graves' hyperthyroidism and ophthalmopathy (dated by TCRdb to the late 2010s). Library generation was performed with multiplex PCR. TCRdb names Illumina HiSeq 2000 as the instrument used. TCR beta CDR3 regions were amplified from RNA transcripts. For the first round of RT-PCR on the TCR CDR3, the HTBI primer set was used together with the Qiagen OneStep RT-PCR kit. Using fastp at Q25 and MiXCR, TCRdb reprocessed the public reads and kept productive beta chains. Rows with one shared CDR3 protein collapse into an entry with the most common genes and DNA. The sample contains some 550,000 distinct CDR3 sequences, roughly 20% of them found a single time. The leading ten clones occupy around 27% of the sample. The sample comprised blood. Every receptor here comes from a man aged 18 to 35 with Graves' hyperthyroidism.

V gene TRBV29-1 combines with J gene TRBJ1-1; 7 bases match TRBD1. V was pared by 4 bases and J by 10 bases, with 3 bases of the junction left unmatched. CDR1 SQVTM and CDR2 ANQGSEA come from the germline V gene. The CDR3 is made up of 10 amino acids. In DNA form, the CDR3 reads TGCAGCGTTGTAGGGGGCGGAGCTTTCTTT. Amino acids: CSVVGGGAFF.

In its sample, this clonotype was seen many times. This CDR3 reads CASSPWDNGDTEAFF. In nucleotides, the CDR3 is TGTGCCAGCAGTCCGTGGGACAATGGCGACACTGAAGCTTTCTTT. The rearrangement links TRBV12-3 or TRBV12-4 to TRBJ1-1; D may be TRBD1 (6 bases). The CDR3 loop spans 15 amino acids. Trimming removed 5 bases at V and 3 bases at J, with 16 bases between.

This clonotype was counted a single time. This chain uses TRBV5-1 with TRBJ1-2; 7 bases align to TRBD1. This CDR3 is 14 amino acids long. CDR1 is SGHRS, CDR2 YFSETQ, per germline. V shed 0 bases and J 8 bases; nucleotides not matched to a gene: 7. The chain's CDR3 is CASSLVSGGAGYTF. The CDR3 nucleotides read TGCGCCAGCAGCTTGGTATCAGGGGGTGCCGGCTACACCTTC.

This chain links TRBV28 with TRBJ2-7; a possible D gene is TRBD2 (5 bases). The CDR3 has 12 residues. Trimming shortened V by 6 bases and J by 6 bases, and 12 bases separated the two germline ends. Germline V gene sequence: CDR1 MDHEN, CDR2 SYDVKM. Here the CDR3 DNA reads TGTGCCAGCAGAGACTACTTGGGCGAGCAGTACTTC. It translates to CASRDYLGEQYF.

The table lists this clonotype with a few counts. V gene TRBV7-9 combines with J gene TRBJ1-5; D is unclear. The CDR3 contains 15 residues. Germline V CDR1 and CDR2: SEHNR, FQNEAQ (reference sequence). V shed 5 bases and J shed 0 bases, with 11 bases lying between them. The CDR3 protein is CASSLLGNSNQPQHF. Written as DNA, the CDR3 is TGTGCCAGCAGCCTCTTAGGTAATAGCAATCAGCCCCAGCATTTT.

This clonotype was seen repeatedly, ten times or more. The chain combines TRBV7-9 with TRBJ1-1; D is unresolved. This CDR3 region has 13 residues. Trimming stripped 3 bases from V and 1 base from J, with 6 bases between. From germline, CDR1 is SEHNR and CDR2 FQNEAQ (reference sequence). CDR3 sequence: CASSFFQNTEAFF. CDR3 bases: TGTGCCAGCAGCTTCTTCCAGAACACTGAAGCTTTCTTT.

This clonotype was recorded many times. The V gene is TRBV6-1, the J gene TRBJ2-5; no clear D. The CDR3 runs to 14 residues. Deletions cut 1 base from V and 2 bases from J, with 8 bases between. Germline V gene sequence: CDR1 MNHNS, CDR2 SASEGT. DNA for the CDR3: TGTGCCAGCAGTGAAGACGGCACGCAAGAGACCCAGTACTTC. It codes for CASSEDGTQETQYF.

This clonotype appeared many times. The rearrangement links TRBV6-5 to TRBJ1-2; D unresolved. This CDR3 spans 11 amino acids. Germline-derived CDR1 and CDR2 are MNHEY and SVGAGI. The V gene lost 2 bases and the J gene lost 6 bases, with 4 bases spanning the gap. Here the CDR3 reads CASSYGDGYTF. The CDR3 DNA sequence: TGTGCCAGCAGTTACGGGGATGGCTACACCTTC.

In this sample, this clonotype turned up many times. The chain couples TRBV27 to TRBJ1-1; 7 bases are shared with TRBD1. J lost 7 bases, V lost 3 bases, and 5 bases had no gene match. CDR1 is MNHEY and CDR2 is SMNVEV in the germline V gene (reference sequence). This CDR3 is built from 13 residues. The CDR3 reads CASSLAGTVEAFF. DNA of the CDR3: TGTGCCAGCAGTTTGGCTGGGACAGTTGAAGCTTTCTTT.

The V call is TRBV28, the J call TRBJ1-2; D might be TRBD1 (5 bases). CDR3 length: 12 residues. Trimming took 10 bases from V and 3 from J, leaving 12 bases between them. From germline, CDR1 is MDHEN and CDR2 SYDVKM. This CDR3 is CATRSTDYGYTF. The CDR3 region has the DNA TGTGCCACCAGGTCGACAGACTATGGCTACACCTTC.

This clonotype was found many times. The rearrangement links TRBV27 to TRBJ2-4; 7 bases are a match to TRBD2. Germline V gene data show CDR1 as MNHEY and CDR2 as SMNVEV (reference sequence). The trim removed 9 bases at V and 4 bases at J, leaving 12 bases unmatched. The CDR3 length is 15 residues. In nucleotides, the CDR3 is TGTGCCAGTCCTGACGGGGGGTGGGTAAAAAACATTCAGTACTTC. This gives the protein CASPDGGWVKNIQYF.

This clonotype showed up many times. CDR3 loop: CASRERGHYEQYF. The CDR3, as DNA: TGTGCCAGCAGGGAGCGGGGACACTACGAGCAGTACTTC. This chain uses TRBV12-3 or TRBV12-4 with TRBJ2-7; TRBD2 might be the D (7 bases). V lost 6 bases to trimming and J lost 3 bases, with 12 bases between them. The CDR3 runs to 13 residues.

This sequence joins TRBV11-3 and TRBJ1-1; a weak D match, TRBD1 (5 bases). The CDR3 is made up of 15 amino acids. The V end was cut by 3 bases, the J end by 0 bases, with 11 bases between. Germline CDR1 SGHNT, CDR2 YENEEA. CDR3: CASSLGVEVNTEAFF. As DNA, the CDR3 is TGTGCCAGCAGCTTGGGGGTAGAAGTGAACACTGAAGCTTTCTTT.

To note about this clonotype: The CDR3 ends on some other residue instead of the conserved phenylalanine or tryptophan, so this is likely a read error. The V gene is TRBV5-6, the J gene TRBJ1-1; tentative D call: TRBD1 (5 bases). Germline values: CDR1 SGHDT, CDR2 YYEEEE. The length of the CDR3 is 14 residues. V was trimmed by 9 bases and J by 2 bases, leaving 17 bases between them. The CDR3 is CATALRGPNTEAFY. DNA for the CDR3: TGTGCCACCGCACTTCGGGGCCCCAACACTGAAGCTTTCTAT.

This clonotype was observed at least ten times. CDR3 region: CASSQYSSRDSNQPQHF. The CDR3 DNA follows: TGTGCCAGCAGTCAATACAGCTCAAGGGATAGCAATCAGCCCCAGCATTTT. The chain employs TRBV27 and TRBJ1-5; D uncertain. Trimming left V 5 bases short and J 0 bases short, with 17 bases between. This CDR3 spans 17 amino acids. Germline CDR1 MNHEY, CDR2 SMNVEV (reference sequence).

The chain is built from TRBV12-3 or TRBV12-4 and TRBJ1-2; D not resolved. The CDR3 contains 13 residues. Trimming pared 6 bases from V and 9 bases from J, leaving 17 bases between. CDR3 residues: CASSSGSEFSYTF. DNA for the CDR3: TGTGCCAGCAGCTCCGGGTCTGAGTTCAGCTACACCTTC.

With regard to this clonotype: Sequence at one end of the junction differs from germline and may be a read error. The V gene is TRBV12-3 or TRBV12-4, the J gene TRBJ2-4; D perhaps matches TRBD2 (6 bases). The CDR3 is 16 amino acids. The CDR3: CASRPSPWEAKNIKYF. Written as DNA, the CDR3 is TGTGCCAGCAGACCTAGCCCCTGGGAGGCCAAAAACATTAAGTACTTC.

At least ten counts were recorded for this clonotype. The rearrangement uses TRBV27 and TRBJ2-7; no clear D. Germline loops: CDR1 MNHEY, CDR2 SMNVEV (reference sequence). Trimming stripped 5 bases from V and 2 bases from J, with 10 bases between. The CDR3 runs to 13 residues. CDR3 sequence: CASSMTLAYEQYF. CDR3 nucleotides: TGTGCCAGCAGTATGACACTGGCCTACGAGCAGTACTTC.

The CDR3 coding sequence is TGCGCCAGCAGCCAAGTTGGAGGGGGGGAGGACACTGAAGCTTTCTTT. Translating it yields CASSQVGGGEDTEAFF. The V gene is TRBV4-1, the J gene TRBJ1-1; possibly TRBD1 for D (6 bases). The CDR3 is 16 residues long. Germline V CDR1 and CDR2: MGHRA, YSYEKL. V dropped 1 base and J dropped 3 bases, with 15 bases sitting between them.

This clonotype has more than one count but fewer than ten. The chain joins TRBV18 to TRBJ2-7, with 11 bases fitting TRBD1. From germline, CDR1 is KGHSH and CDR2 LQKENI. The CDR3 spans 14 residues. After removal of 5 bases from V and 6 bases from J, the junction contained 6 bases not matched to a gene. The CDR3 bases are TGTGCCAGCTCATCCGGACAGGGGGCTCTCGAGCAGTACTTC. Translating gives CASSSGQGALEQYF.

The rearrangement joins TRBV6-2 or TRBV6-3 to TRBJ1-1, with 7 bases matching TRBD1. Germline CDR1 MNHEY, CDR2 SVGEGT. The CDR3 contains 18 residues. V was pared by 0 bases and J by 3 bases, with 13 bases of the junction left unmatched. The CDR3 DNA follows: TGTGCCAGCAGTTACTCAAGGACAGGCCCTGCGGAAGACACTGAAGCTTTCTTT. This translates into CASSYSRTGPAEDTEAFF.

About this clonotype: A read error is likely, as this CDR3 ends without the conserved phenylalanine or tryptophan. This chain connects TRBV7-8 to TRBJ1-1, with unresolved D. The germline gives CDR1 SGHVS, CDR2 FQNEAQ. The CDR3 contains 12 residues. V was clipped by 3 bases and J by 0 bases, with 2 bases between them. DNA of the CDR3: TGTGCCAGCAGCTTGCTGAACACTGAAGCTTTCTAT. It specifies CASSLLNTEAFY.

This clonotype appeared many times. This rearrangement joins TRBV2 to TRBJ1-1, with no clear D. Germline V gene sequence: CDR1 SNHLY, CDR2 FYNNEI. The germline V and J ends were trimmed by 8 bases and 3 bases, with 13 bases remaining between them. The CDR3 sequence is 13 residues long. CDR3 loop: CASSDIPDTEAFF. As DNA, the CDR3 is TGTGCCAGCTCAGACATTCCCGACACTGAAGCTTTCTTT.

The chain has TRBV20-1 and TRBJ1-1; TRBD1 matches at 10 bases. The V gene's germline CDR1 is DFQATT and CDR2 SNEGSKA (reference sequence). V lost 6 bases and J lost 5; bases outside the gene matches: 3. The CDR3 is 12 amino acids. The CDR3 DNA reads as TGCAGTGCCTGGGACAGGGGAACTGAAGCTTTCTTT. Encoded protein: CSAWDRGTEAFF.

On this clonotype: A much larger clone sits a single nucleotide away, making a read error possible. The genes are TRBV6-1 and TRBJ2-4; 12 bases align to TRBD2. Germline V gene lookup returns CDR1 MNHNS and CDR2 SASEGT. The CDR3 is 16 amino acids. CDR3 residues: CASSQSWTSGDNIKYF. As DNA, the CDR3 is TGTGCCAGCAGTCAATCTTGGACTAGCGGGGATAACATTAAGTACTTC.

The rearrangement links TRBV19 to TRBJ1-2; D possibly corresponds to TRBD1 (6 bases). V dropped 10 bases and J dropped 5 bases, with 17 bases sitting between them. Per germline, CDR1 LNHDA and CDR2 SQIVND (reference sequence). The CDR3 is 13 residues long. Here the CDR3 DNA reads TGTGCCACCAACCCTGGGGGGGCATATGGCTACACCTTC. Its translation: CATNPGGAYGYTF.

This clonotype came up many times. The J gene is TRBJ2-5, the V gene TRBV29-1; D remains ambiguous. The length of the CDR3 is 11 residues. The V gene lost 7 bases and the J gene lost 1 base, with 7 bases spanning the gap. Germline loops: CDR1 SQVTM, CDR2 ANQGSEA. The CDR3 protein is CSAGLQETQYF. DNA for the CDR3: TGCAGCGCCGGGCTCCAAGAGACCCAGTACTTC.